This T cell receptor (beta chain) appears in the sequencing data of a study of sequential checkpoint blockade in melanoma. Study details: Both treatment sequences were followed by maintenance nivolumab. After nivolumab or ipilimumab alone, some 22 patients had week-13 rebiopsies. Study-wide points: About 30 times likelier clinical benefit followed increased tumor T-cell fraction and clonality.

The CDR3 totals 15 residues. CDR1 is LNHDA and CDR2 is SQIVND in the germline V gene (reference sequence). Trimming stripped 5 bases from V and 0 bases from J, with 8 bases between. Worth noting for this clone: Antigen specificity is unknown.

The table came from immunoSEQ multiplex PCR; TCRdb's copy has only in-frame clones and leaves some out. The sample includes fewer than 4,500 clones, 15% to 20% seen only once; the top ten take more than 12%. Treatment here: randomized to nivolumab then ipilimumab (arm A) or the reverse (arm B). This sample comprised tumor tissue (inferred from file names), obtained from a patient given nivolumab and ipilimumab in sequence. This chain joins TRBV19 and TRBJ2-6; no clear D gene. The sequence came from a human donor with melanoma. Here the CDR3 DNA reads TGTGCCAGTAGTTTGTGGCACTCTGGGGCCAACGTCCTGACTTTC. Protein: CASSLWHSGANVLTF.